This TCR beta chain was found in a study of blood T cell repertoires in COVID-19. About the study: The analysed material was cDNA or gDNA that came from T cells, B-cell-depleted T cells, or PBMCs.

Original processing notes: How many nucleated cells were present was estimated from reference gene primer amplification. TCRdb's copy holds only in-frame clones and misses some; the assay was immunoSEQ multiplex PCR. V and J calls and clone size follow that table, whereas D and trimming were derived from the DNA. The repertoire holds some 230,000 clones, 80% to 90% seen once, with around 0.97% in the top ten. V trimming: 2 bases; J trimming: 7 bases; junction bases outside the gene matches: 4. In germline, CDR1 is LGHNA, CDR2 YNFKEQ. This CDR3 comprises 13 residues. The receptor was isolated from a man aged 35 to 55 with acute or convalescent COVID-19. Sequenced material: peripheral blood. The chain combines TRBV4-2 with TRBJ1-2; 7 bases map to TRBD1. The CDR3 here is CASSQQGVSGYTF. CDR3 in DNA: TGTGCCAGCAGCCAACAGGGGGTTAGTGGCTACACCTTC.